A single sample gave rise to the 23 T cell receptor beta chains below, sequenced in a study of T cell responses to AZD1222 COVID-19 vaccine. Using immunoSEQ multiplex PCR, the repertoire was profiled, and TCRdb retains in-frame clones only, with some absent. Among 180,000 or so clones listed, about 92% were seen once. The source was peripheral blood, collected 28 days after the second AZD1222 dose. The receptor source for this set is an adult who received the AZD1222 COVID-19 vaccine.

The chain joins TRBV14 to TRBJ1-1; 8 nucleotides agree with TRBD1. Germline V gives CDR1 SGHDN, CDR2 FVKESK. Germline trimming cut 4 bases from V and 7 bases from J; bases unmatched to any gene: 2. This CDR3 is 12 amino acids long. The CDR3 loop is CASSRTGLEAFF. The CDR3 region has the DNA TGTGCCAGCAGCCGGACAGGGCTTGAAGCTTTCTTT.

The chain uses TRBV6-4 and TRBJ2-2, with 7 bases lining up with TRBD1. The ends lost 8 bases at V and 3 bases at J; junction bases unmatched: 3. Germline-derived CDR1 and CDR2 are MRHNA and SNTAGT. The CDR3 covers 13 residues. This chain's CDR3 is CASSGTDTGELFF. The CDR3 bases are TGTGCCAGCTCCGGGACAGACACCGGGGAGCTGTTTTTT.

The chain uses TRBV5-4 and TRBJ1-2, with D possibly matching TRBD1 (6 bases). V dropped 4 bases and J dropped 5 bases, with 15 bases sitting between them. Germline assignment: CDR1 SGHNT and CDR2 YYREEE (reference sequence). The CDR3 totals 14 residues. The CDR3 here is CASSQGTAKYGYTF. Here the CDR3 DNA reads TGTGCCAGCAGCCAGGGGACTGCGAAGTATGGCTACACCTTC.

The table lists this clone with a count of one. One end of the junction varies from germline; a read error may be responsible. This chain connects TRBV5-4 to TRBJ1-2; D perhaps matches TRBD1 (5 bases). CDR3 size: 13 residues. Germline CDR1 reads SGHNT; CDR2 reads YYREEE (reference sequence). CDR3 nucleotide sequence: TGTGCCAGCAGCTTGGAAGGCTTCAGGGACTTGGTCTTC. This sequence encodes CASSLEGFRDLVF.

This chain uses TRBV30 with TRBJ1-1, with 10 bases matching TRBD1. Germline V gives CDR1 GTSNPN, CDR2 SVGIG (reference sequence). The CDR3 spans 14 residues. With V trimmed by 2 bases and J by 4 bases, 4 bases remained unmatched. CDR3 sequence reads: CAWSRGQGGTEAFF. Here the CDR3 DNA reads TGTGCCTGGAGTCGAGGACAGGGGGGCACTGAAGCTTTCTTT.

The V and J genes are TRBV19 and TRBJ1-2; D possibly corresponds to TRBD1 (6 bases). V was shortened by 5 bases and J by 2 bases, with 24 bases between the two germline ends. Germline V gene sequence: CDR1 LNHDA, CDR2 SQIVND (reference sequence). This CDR3 is 18 amino acids long. The CDR3 is CASSSRGFSGALNYGYTF. The CDR3 DNA follows: TGTGCCAGTAGTTCCCGAGGATTCTCAGGGGCTCTCAACTATGGCTACACCTTC.

The chain uses TRBV29-1 and TRBJ2-1; 13 bases line up with TRBD2. The V segment lost 7 bases and the J segment 3 bases; nucleotides outside the gene matches: 15. The CDR3 sequence is 18 residues long. Germline V lookup: CDR1 SQVTM, CDR2 ANQGSEA. CDR3 loop: CSASSTSGREAIYNEQFF. In DNA form, the CDR3 reads TGCAGCGCCTCCTCCACTAGCGGGAGGGAAGCTATCTACAATGAGCAGTTCTTC.

The V call is TRBV2, the J call TRBJ2-3; perhaps TRBD2 as D (6 bases). Germline-derived CDR1 and CDR2 are SNHLY and FYNNEI. Between the trimmed V and J ends, which lost 8 bases and 1 base, there was a span of 13 bases. The CDR3 has 14 amino acids. DNA of the CDR3: TGTGCCAGCGGGCGGGATCGGGGCACAGATACGCAGTATTTT. Translating it yields CASGRDRGTDTQYF.

The rearrangement links TRBV7-2 to TRBJ2-7; 7 nucleotides align to TRBD2. CDR1 and CDR2 from the germline V gene are SGHTA and FQGNSA. After removal of 5 bases from V and 0 bases from J, the junction contained 10 bases not matched to a gene. The CDR3 spans 16 residues. The CDR3 loop reads CASSPDLTSVSYEQYF. CDR3 sequence (DNA): TGTGCCAGCAGCCCCGATCTTACTAGCGTCTCCTACGAGCAGTACTTC.

This chain connects TRBV11-3 to TRBJ2-5; D may be TRBD2 (5 bases). V dropped 2 bases and J dropped 2 bases, with 6 bases sitting between them. The CDR3 is 13 amino acids. Per germline, CDR1 SGHNT and CDR2 YENEEA. In nucleotides, the CDR3 is TGTGCCAGCAGCTTATCGGGACAAGAGACCCAGTACTTC. It specifies CASSLSGQETQYF.

This chain connects TRBV10-3 to TRBJ2-1; D is undetermined. The V end lost 3 bases, the J end lost 2 bases, and 8 bases lay between the germline ends. Germline V gene sequence: CDR1 ENHRY, CDR2 SYGVKD. The CDR3 runs to 14 residues. This chain's CDR3 is CAISDVLTYNEQFF. The CDR3 nucleotides read TGTGCCATCAGTGATGTCCTAACCTACAATGAGCAGTTCTTC.

There are a few counts of this clone. J is TRBJ1-2 and V is TRBV12-3 or TRBV12-4; tentatively, D is TRBD1 (5 bases). The V gene lost 6 bases and the J gene lost 7 bases, with 15 bases spanning the gap. The CDR3 loop spans 13 amino acids. The CDR3 DNA follows: TGTGCCAGCAGCTTACCTGGAAGGGGTGGCTACACCTTC. It specifies CASSLPGRGGYTF.

The V and J genes are TRBV13 and TRBJ1-5; no definite D call. The V gene lost 2 bases and the J gene lost 4 bases, with 9 bases spanning the gap. The CDR3 contains 14 residues. Germline V gene sequence: CDR1 PRHDT, CDR2 FYEKMQ (reference sequence). The CDR3 loop is CASSLTKWNQPQHF. The CDR3 DNA reads as TGTGCCAGCAGCTTAACGAAATGGAATCAGCCCCAGCATTTT.

The gene calls are TRBV7-2 and TRBJ1-5, with no clear D. Trimming shortened V by 6 bases and J by 5 bases, and 20 bases separated the two germline ends. Looked up from germline, CDR1 is SGHTA and CDR2 is FQGNSA. The CDR3 contains 16 residues. In DNA, the CDR3 is TGTGCCAGCAGTTACCTAGGACGGGCCGGGGATCAGCCCCAGCATTTT. Translated: CASSYLGRAGDQPQHF.

The rearrangement links TRBV14 to TRBJ2-5; D may be TRBD1 (6 bases). Germline values: CDR1 SGHDN, CDR2 FVKESK. V was shortened by 2 bases and J by 4 bases, with 14 bases between the two germline ends. CDR3 size: 15 residues. CDR3 in DNA: TGTGCCAGCAGCCAAATCCAGGGGTGGCGAGAGACCCAGTACTTC. Translating gives CASSQIQGWRETQYF.

The rearrangement links TRBV25-1 to TRBJ1-5; no reliable D call. Germline V CDR1 and CDR2: MGHDK, SYGVNS. Between the trimmed V and J ends, which lost 4 bases and 6 bases, there was a span of 13 bases. This CDR3 spans 14 amino acids. The CDR3 coding sequence is TGTGCCAGCAGTGGGAGTAGGGAACCTCAGCCCCAGCATTTT. Translated: CASSGSREPQPQHF.

The rearrangement uses TRBV6-5 and TRBJ1-5; tentatively, D is TRBD1 (5 bases). Germline assignment: CDR1 MNHEY and CDR2 SVGAGI. CDR3 length: 14 amino acids. Trimming took 0 bases from V and 9 from J, leaving 12 bases between them. Written as DNA, the CDR3 is TGTGCCAGCAGTTACTCAGGCAGGGCTGGGCCCCAGCATTTT. This encodes CASSYSGRAGPQHF.

The CDR3 DNA is TGTGCCTGGAAGCGGGTAGCCTACGAGCAGTACTTC. It translates to CAWKRVAYEQYF. This chain joins TRBV30 and TRBJ2-7; TRBD2 is a possible D gene (6 bases). The CDR3 is 12 residues long. Between the trimmed V and J ends, which lost 4 bases and 2 bases, there was a span of 9 bases. Looked up from germline, CDR1 is GTSNPN and CDR2 is SVGIG (reference sequence).

The V gene is TRBV19, the J gene TRBJ1-2; D perhaps matches TRBD1 (6 bases). The germline CDR1 and CDR2 sequences are LNHDA and SQIVND (reference sequence). The CDR3 is 15 residues long. CDR3 residues: CATTTGTSNYGGYTF. In DNA, the CDR3 is TGTGCTACTACAACCGGGACATCTAACTATGGAGGCTACACCTTC.

This chain uses TRBV4-3 with TRBJ1-5; 7 bases align to TRBD1. After removal of 4 bases from V and 0 bases from J, the junction contained 3 bases not matched to a gene. CDR1 and CDR2 (germline): LGHNA, YSLEER. The CDR3 runs to 15 residues. CDR3 region: CASSPRQGSNQPQHF. The CDR3 DNA is TGCGCCAGCAGCCCGCGACAGGGTAGCAATCAGCCCCAGCATTTT.

The chain is built from TRBV5-1 and TRBJ1-4; D is unclear. Germline lookup yields CDR1 SGHRS and CDR2 YFSETQ. There are 13 residues in the CDR3. V was clipped by 4 bases and J by 4 bases, with 8 bases between them. The CDR3 is CASSPVSNEKLFF. The CDR3 bases are TGCGCCAGCAGCCCAGTCAGTAATGAAAAACTGTTTTTT.

This chain links TRBV5-8 with TRBJ2-3; D ambiguous. The germline V and J ends were trimmed by 4 bases and 6 bases, with 12 bases remaining between them. The CDR3 sequence is 13 residues long. Germline V CDR1 and CDR2: SGHTS, YDEGEE. CDR3: CASSTPVGDTQYF. The CDR3 DNA follows: TGTGCCAGCAGCACTCCCGTTGGGGATACGCAGTATTTT.

On this clone itself: Germline is not matched at one junction end, which may reflect a read error. The chain joins TRBV27 to TRBJ2-7, with 8 positions matching TRBD1. The CDR3 covers 11 residues. In germline, CDR1 is MNHEY, CDR2 SMNVEV (reference sequence). CDR3 region: CASSLRGTGKF. CDR3 nucleotides: TGTGCCAGCAGTTTAAGGGGGACAGGAAAGTTC.